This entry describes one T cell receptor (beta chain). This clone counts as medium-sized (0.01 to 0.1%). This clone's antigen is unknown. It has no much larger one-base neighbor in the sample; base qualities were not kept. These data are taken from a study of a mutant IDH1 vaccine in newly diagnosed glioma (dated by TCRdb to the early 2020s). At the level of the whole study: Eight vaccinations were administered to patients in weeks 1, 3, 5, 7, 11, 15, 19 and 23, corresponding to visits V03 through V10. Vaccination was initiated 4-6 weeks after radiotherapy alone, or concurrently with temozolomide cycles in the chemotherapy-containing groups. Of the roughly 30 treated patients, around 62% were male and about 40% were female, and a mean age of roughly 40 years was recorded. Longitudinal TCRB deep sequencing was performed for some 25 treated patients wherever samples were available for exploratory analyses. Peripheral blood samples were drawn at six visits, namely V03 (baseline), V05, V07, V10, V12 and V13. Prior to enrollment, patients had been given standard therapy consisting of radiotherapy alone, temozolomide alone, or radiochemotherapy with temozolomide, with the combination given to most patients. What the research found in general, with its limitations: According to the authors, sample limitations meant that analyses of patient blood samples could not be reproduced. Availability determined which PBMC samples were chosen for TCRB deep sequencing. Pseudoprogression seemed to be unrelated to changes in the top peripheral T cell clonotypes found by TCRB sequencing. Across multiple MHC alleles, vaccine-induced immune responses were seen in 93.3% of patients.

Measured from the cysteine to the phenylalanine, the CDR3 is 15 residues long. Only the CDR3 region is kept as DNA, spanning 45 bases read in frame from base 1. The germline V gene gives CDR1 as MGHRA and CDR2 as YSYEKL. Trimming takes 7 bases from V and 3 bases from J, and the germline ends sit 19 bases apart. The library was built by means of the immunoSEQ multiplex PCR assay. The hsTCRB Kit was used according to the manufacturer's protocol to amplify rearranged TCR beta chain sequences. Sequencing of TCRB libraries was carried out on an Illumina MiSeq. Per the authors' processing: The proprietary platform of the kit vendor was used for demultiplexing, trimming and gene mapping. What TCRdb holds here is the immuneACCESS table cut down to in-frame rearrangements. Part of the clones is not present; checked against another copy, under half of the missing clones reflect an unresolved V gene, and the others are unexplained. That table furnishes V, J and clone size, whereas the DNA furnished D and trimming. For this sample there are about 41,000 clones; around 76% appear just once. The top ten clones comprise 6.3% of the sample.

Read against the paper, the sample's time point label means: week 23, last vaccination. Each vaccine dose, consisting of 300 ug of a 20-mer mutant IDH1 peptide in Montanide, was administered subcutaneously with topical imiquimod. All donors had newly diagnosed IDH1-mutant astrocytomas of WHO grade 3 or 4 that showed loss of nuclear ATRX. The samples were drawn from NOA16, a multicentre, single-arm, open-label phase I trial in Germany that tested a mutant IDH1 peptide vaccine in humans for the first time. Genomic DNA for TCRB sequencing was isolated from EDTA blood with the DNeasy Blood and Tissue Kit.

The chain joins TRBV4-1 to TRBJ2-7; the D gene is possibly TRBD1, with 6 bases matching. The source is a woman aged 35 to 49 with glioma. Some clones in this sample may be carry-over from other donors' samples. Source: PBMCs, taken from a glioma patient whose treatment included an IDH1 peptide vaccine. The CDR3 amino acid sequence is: CASISPETGVYEQYF. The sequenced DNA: TGCGCCAGCATCTCCCCCGAGACAGGAGTCTACGAGCAGTACTTC.